This entry is about one TCR beta chain. Its cognate antigen is unknown. The method was immunoSEQ multiplex PCR; TCRdb's version includes in-frame clones alone and lacks a portion of them. This table holds approximately 15,000 clones, 80% to 90% found once. CDR3 length equals 21 residues. Described time point: pre-treatment baseline. Disease control meant complete response, partial response or stable disease at 12 weeks. This sample stems from a study of blood T cell dynamics during melanoma immunotherapy. Study-wide results and caveats: Clones driving repertoire changes may be melanoma-specific or general immune activation.

V gene TRBV21-1 combines with J gene TRBJ2-6; whether TRBD1, the table's D call, matches the DNA was not checked. TRBV21-1 is a recognized pseudogene. Sequenced material: blood, taken from a patient treated with checkpoint blockade. The TCR comes from a human donor with melanoma. The CDR3 here is CASSKIKCGHMIPSGANVLTF. The CDR3, as DNA: TGTGCCAGCAGCAAAATTAAGTGCGGACACATGATACCCTCTGGGGCCAACGTCCTGACTTTC.